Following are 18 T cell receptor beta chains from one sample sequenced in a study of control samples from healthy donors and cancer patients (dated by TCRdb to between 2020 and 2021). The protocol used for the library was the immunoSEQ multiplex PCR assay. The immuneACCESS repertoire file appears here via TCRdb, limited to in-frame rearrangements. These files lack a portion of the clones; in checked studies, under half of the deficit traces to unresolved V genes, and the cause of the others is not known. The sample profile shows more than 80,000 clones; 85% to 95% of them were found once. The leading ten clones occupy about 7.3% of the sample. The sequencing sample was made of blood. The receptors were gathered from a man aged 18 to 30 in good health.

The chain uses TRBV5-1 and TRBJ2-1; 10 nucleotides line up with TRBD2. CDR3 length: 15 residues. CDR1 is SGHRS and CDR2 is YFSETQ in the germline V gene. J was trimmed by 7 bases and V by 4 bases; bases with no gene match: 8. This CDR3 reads CASSATSGVRNEQFF. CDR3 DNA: TGCGCCAGCAGCGCAACTAGCGGGGTCAGAAATGAGCAGTTCTTC.

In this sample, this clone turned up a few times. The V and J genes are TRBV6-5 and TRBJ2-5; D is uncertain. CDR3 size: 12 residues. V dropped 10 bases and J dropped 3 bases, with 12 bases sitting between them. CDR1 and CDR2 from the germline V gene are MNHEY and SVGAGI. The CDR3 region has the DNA TGTGCCACCGCGAGGTGGGAAGAGACCCAGTACTTC. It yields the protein CATARWEETQYF.

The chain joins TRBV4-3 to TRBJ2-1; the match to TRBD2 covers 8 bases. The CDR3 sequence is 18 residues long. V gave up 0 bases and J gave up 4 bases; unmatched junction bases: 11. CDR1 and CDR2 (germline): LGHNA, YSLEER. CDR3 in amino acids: CASSQDWEAGGSYNEQFF. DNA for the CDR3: TGCGCCAGCAGCCAAGATTGGGAGGCGGGAGGTTCGTACAATGAGCAGTTCTTC.

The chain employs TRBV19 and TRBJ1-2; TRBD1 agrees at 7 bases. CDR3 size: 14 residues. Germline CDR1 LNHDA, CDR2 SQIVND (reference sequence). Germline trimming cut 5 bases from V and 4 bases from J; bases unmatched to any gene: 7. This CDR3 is CASSHETGIYGYTF. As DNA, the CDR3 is TGTGCCAGTAGTCACGAGACAGGGATCTATGGCTACACCTTC.

The CDR3 DNA sequence: TGTGCCAGCAGTTACTCGGACAGGGTAGCTTTCTTT. The encoded protein is CASSYSDRVAFF. This sequence joins TRBV6-6 and TRBJ1-1; 8 bases line up with TRBD1. In germline, CDR1 is MNHNY, CDR2 SVGAGI (reference sequence). The CDR3 runs 12 residues. J gave up 10 bases and V 0 bases, and 1 base lay outside the gene matches.

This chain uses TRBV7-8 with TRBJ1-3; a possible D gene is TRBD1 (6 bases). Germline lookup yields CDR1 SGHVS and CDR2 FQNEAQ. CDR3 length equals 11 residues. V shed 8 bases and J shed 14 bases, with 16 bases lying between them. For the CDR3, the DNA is TGTGCCAGCGGCATAGGGGGTTTCGTATATTTT. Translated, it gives CASGIGGFVYF. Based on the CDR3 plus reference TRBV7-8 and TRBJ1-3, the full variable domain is GAGVSQSPRYKVAKRGQDVALRCDPISGHVSLFWYQQALGQGPEFLTYFQNEAQLDKSGLPSDRFFAERPEGSVSTLKIQRTQQEDSAVYLCASGIGGFVYFGEGSWLTVV.

The CDR3 sequence is CAFLSYNEQFF. The CDR3 region has the DNA TGTGCCTTTCTGAGTTACAATGAGCAGTTCTTC. The J gene is TRBJ2-1, the V gene TRBV7-9; no clear D. Trimming pared 11 bases from V and 4 bases from J, leaving 9 bases between. The CDR3 consists of 11 residues. Germline V CDR1 and CDR2: SEHNR, FQNEAQ (reference sequence).

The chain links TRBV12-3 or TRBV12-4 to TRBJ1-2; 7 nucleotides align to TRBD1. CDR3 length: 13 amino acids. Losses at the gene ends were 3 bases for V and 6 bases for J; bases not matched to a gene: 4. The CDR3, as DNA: TGTGCCAGCAGTTTCACAGGGGTTGATGGCTACACCTTC. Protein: CASSFTGVDGYTF.

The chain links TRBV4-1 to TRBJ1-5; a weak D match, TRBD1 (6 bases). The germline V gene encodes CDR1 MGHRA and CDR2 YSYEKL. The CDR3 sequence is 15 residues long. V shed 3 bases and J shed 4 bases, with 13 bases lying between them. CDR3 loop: CASSQGGGDNQPQHF. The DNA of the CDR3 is TGCGCCAGCAGCCAGGGGGGCGGGGATAATCAGCCCCAGCATTTT.

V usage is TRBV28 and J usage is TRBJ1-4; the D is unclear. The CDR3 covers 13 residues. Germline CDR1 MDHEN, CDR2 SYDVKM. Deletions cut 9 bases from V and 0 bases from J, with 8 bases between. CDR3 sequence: CASLDATNEKLFF. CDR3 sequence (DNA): TGTGCCAGTCTAGATGCAACTAATGAAAAACTGTTTTTT. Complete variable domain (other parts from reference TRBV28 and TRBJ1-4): DVKVTQSSRYLVKRTGEKVFLECVQDMDHENMFWYRQDPGLGLRLIYFSYDVKMKEKGDIPEGYSVSREKKERFSLILESASTNQTSMYLCASLDATNEKLFFGSGTQLSVL.

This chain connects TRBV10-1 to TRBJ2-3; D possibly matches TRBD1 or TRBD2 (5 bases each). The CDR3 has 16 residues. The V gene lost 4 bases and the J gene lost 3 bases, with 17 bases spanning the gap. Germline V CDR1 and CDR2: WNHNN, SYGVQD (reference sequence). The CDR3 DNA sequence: TGCGCCAGCAGTGCGGGACCCAAGGGTAGGACAGATACGCAGTATTTT. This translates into CASSAGPKGRTDTQYF.

DNA of the CDR3: TGCGCCAGCAGCCTCCCCAGCGCGGGAGCGATCTACGAGCAGTACTTC. Its translation is CASSLPSAGAIYEQYF. V and J are TRBV5-1 and TRBJ2-7, with 7 bases that match TRBD2. Germline V gives CDR1 SGHRS, CDR2 YFSETQ. Trimming at V came to 4 bases and at J to 3 bases, leaving 13 bases not matched to a gene. This CDR3 contains 16 residues.

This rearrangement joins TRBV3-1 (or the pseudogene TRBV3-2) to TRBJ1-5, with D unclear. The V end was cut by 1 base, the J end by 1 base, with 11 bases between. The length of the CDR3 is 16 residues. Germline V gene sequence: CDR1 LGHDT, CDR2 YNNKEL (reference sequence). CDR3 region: CASSQGVPVSNQPQHF. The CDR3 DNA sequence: TGTGCCAGCAGCCAAGGCGTCCCGGTCAGCAATCAGCCCCAGCATTTT.

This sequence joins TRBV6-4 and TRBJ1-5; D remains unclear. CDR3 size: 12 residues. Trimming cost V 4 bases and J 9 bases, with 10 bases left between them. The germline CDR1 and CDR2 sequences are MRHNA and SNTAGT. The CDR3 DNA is TGTGCCAGCAGTGGGCTACGATGGCCCCAGCATTTT. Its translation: CASSGLRWPQHF.

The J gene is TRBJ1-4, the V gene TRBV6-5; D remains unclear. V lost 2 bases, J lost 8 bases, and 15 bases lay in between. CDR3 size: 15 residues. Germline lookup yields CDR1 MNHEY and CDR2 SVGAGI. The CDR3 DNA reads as TGTGCCAGCAGTTACCTCCCGGAAGGGCAGGAAAAACTGTTTTTT. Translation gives CASSYLPEGQEKLFF.

The CDR3 DNA is TGTGCCAGCAGCGGCCTTGGCTACACCTTC. Protein product: CASSGLGYTF. J is TRBJ1-2 and V is TRBV9, with unresolved D. CDR1 and CDR2 (germline): SGDLS, YYNGEE. The V end was cut by 3 bases, the J end by 7 bases, with 4 bases between. The CDR3 runs to 10 residues.

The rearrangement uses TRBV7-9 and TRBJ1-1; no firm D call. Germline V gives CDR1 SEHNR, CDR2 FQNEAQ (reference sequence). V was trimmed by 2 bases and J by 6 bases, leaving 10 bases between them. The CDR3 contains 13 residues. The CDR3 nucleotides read TGTGCCAGCAGCTTATACAGTCCAGCTGAAGCTTTCTTT. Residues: CASSLYSPAEAFF.

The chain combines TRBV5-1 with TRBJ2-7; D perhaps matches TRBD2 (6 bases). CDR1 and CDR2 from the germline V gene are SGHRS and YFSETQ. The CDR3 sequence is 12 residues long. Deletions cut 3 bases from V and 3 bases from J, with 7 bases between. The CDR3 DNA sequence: TGCGCCAGCAGCTCGGGACTCTACGAGCAGTACTTC. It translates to CASSSGLYEQYF.